Below are 26 T cell receptor beta chains sequenced from a single sample in a study of T cells in Graves' hyperthyroidism and ophthalmopathy. TCR beta CDR3 regions were amplified from RNA transcripts. HTBI primers drove first-round RT-PCR of the TCR CDR3. TCRdb reanalysed the multiplex PCR reads using MiXCR and keeps one entry per CDR3 protein. The table has some 760,000 distinct CDR3 sequences, approximately 15% seen once. Sequenced input: blood. Source of these receptors: a woman aged 18 to 35 with Graves' hyperthyroidism.

Here the CDR3 DNA reads TGTGCCAGCAGTTATGCTAGCGGGAGTCAAGATACGCAGTATTTT. Its translation is CASSYASGSQDTQYF. The rearrangement joins TRBV6-1 to TRBJ2-3; 10 bases map to TRBD2. This CDR3 region has 15 residues. Germline V lookup: CDR1 MNHNS, CDR2 SASEGT. V lost 5 bases and J lost 5; bases outside the gene matches: 7.

This clonotype was picked up many times. The chain combines TRBV18 with TRBJ2-1; 10 nucleotides line up with TRBD1. This CDR3 comprises 17 residues. Germline assignment: CDR1 KGHSH and CDR2 LQKENI. J lost 8 bases, V lost 0 bases, and 10 bases had no gene match. The CDR3 sequence is CASSPPKGTGEFYEQFF. The CDR3 region has the DNA TGTGCCAGCTCACCACCGAAGGGGACAGGGGAGTTCTATGAGCAGTTCTTC.

This clonotype showed up many times. The rearrangement links TRBV6-1 to TRBJ2-2; D is ambiguous. V lost 2 bases, J lost 7 bases, and 14 bases lay in between. CDR3 length equals 15 residues. Germline CDR1 MNHNS, CDR2 SASEGT. CDR3 protein: CASSETAPNYGELFF. In nucleotides, the CDR3 is TGTGCCAGCAGTGAAACGGCCCCTAACTACGGGGAGCTGTTTTTT.

This clonotype was observed at least ten times. CDR3 protein: CASSPSAWLTGELFF. In nucleotides, the CDR3 is TGTGCCAGCAGTCCGTCCGCTTGGTTAACCGGGGAGCTGTTTTTT. The chain is built from TRBV11-2 and TRBJ2-2; D remains unclear. This CDR3 region has 15 residues. Germline-derived CDR1 and CDR2 are SGHAT and FQNNGV. V dropped 6 bases and J dropped 5 bases, with 16 bases sitting between them.

V gene TRBV7-9 combines with J gene TRBJ2-1; the match to TRBD2 covers 11 bases. This CDR3 contains 17 residues. CDR1 SEHNR and CDR2 FQNEAQ come from the germline V gene (reference sequence). V lost 2 bases, J lost 1 base, and 4 bases stayed unmatched. The CDR3 region is CASSLTSGSTSYNEQFF. The CDR3, as DNA: TGTGCCAGCAGCTTAACTAGCGGGAGTACATCCTACAATGAGCAGTTCTTC. Filled out from reference TRBV7-9 and TRBJ2-1, the complete variable domain reads DTGVSQNPRHKITKRGQNVTFRCDPISEHNRLYWYRQTLGQGPEFLTYFQNEAQLEKSRLLSDRFSAERPKGSFSTLEIQRTEQGDSAMYLCASSLTSGSTSYNEQFFGPGTRLTVL.

There are many counts of this clonotype. This chain connects TRBV12-3 or TRBV12-4 to TRBJ2-5, with D perhaps TRBD1 (6 bases). The CDR3 spans 13 residues. Trimming pared 5 bases from V and 4 bases from J, leaving 11 bases between. CDR3 DNA: TGTGCCAGCAGTCTGCGGACAGCAGAGACCCAGTACTTC. The encoded protein is CASSLRTAETQYF.

This chain links TRBV15 with TRBJ2-3; D not resolved. From germline, CDR1 is LNHNV and CDR2 YYDKDF (reference sequence). This CDR3 contains 14 residues. The V end was cut by 4 bases, the J end by 2 bases, with 10 bases between. The chain's CDR3 is CATSIVGDTDTQYF. CDR3 nucleotide sequence: TGTGCCACCAGCATCGTAGGAGACACAGATACGCAGTATTTT.

This chain joins TRBV18 and TRBJ2-3; 7 bases agree with TRBD2. Trimming at V came to 3 bases and at J to 3 bases, leaving 15 bases not matched to a gene. This CDR3 comprises 18 residues. CDR1 is KGHSH, CDR2 LQKENI, per germline. The CDR3 region has the DNA TGTGCCAGCTCACCCGTCTATGTGCGCGGGAGAGGTACAGATACGCAGTATTTT. The encoded protein is CASSPVYVRGRGTDTQYF. Full variable domain (outside the CDR3, taken from reference TRBV18 and TRBJ2-3): NAGVMQNPRHLVRRRGQEARLRCSPMKGHSHVYWYRQLPEEGLKFMVYLQKENIIDESGMPKERFSAEFPKEGPSILRIQQVVRGDSAAYFCASSPVYVRGRGTDTQYFGPGTRLTVL.

This clonotype was observed many times. The chain has TRBV18 and TRBJ2-1; 9 bases line up with TRBD2. The germline V gene has CDR1 KGHSH and CDR2 LQKENI. J was trimmed by 5 bases and V by 2 bases; bases with no gene match: 4. The CDR3 is 15 amino acids. The CDR3 DNA is TGTGCCAGCTCACCAGGGACTAGCATTGACAATGAGCAGTTCTTC. Translation: CASSPGTSIDNEQFF. Complete variable domain (other parts from reference TRBV18 and TRBJ2-1): NAGVMQNPRHLVRRRGQEARLRCSPMKGHSHVYWYRQLPEEGLKFMVYLQKENIIDESGMPKERFSAEFPKEGPSILRIQQVVRGDSAAYFCASSPGTSIDNEQFFGPGTRLTVL.

The chain is built from TRBV4-3 and TRBJ1-2; 8 bases are a match to TRBD1. The CDR3 totals 15 residues. V shed 1 base and J 8 bases; nucleotides not matched to a gene: 9. Germline V lookup: CDR1 LGHNA, CDR2 YSLEER. The CDR3 sequence: CASSQVSAGGGGYTF. In DNA form, the CDR3 reads TGCGCCAGCAGCCAAGTTAGCGCAGGGGGCGGAGGCTACACCTTC.

This clonotype was recorded many times. The J gene is TRBJ2-3, the V gene TRBV11-1; 11 bases line up with TRBD2. V gave up 5 bases and J gave up 4 bases; unmatched junction bases: 8. The CDR3 runs 16 residues. Germline V gene data show CDR1 as SGHAT and CDR2 as FQDESV (reference sequence). The CDR3, as DNA: TGTGCCAGCAGCCGTTTGGGACTAGCGGACTCAGATACGCAGTATTTT. The encoded protein is CASSRLGLADSDTQYF.

The chain uses TRBV4-2 and TRBJ1-3, with no clear D. Germline CDR1 and CDR2: LGHNA and YNFKEQ. CDR3 length: 17 amino acids. V gave up 3 bases and J gave up 4 bases, with 19 bases separating them. Here the CDR3 DNA reads TGTGCCAGCAGCCAGAACCCGGTGGGATACGGAGGAAACACCATATATTTT. Amino acids: CASSQNPVGYGGNTIYF.

This clonotype was observed many times. CDR3 sequence: CAISESSYNEQFF. In nucleotides, the CDR3 is TGTGCCATCAGTGAGTCGTCCTACAATGAGCAGTTCTTC. This chain links TRBV10-3 with TRBJ2-1; D remains ambiguous. CDR3 length: 13 residues. Germline V gene sequence: CDR1 ENHRY, CDR2 SYGVKD. V shed 0 bases and J shed 1 base, with 1 base lying between them.

In this sample, this clonotype turned up many times. This CDR3 is CASSLWPQETQYF. CDR3 in DNA: TGTGCCAGCAGTTTGTGGCCTCAAGAGACCCAGTACTTC. The chain has TRBV12-3 or TRBV12-4 and TRBJ2-5; D is ambiguous. This CDR3 has 13 amino acids. Trimming pared 3 bases from V and 2 bases from J, leaving 7 bases between.

The chain joins TRBV10-3 to TRBJ1-1; D is undetermined. Looked up from germline, CDR1 is ENHRY and CDR2 is SYGVKD. Trimming took 7 bases from V and 3 from J, leaving 6 bases between them. The CDR3 totals 11 residues. The CDR3 DNA reads TGTGCCATCAAGGCGGACACTGAAGCTTTCTTT. Translation gives CAIKADTEAFF.

This clonotype was counted many times. The chain combines TRBV20-1 with TRBJ2-1, with a tentative D call TRBD1 (6 bases). This CDR3 is 15 amino acids long. Germline V gene sequence: CDR1 DFQATT, CDR2 SNEGSKA (reference sequence). Trimming left V 1 base short and J 1 base short, with 11 bases between. The CDR3 DNA reads TGCAGTGCTAGAGTCCGGGACACATCCTACAATGAGCAGTTCTTC. Translating gives CSARVRDTSYNEQFF.

Only a few counts were recorded for this clonotype. CDR3 residues: CASSLVPPPHSRGYEQYF. CDR3 nucleotides: TGTGCCAGCAGCTTAGTTCCGCCCCCCCACAGTAGGGGCTACGAGCAGTACTTC. This chain uses TRBV7-9 with TRBJ2-7, with D possibly TRBD1 on 5 matching bases. The CDR3 extends over 18 amino acids. CDR1 and CDR2 from the germline V gene are SEHNR and FQNEAQ (reference sequence). V lost 1 base, J lost 3 bases, and 22 bases lay in between. The full variable domain, completed using reference TRBV7-9 and TRBJ2-7, is DTGVSQNPRHKITKRGQNVTFRCDPISEHNRLYWYRQTLGQGPEFLTYFQNEAQLEKSRLLSDRFSAERPKGSFSTLEIQRTEQGDSAMYLCASSLVPPPHSRGYEQYFGPGTRLTVT.

The sample holds many counts of this clonotype. The J gene is TRBJ1-2, the V gene TRBV28; no firm D call. The germline V gene encodes CDR1 MDHEN and CDR2 SYDVKM. The CDR3 length is 15 residues. The germline V and J ends were trimmed by 5 bases and 6 bases, with 19 bases remaining between them. The CDR3 nucleotides read TGTGCCAGCAGTCTTGGAGCGTCAGCCTCGGATGGCTACACCTTC. It translates to CASSLGASASDGYTF.

This clonotype has only a few counts. J is TRBJ1-1 and V is TRBV7-9, with 7 bases lining up with TRBD1. There are 19 residues in the CDR3. Trimming cost V 5 bases and J 7 bases; bases outside gene matches: 25. In germline, CDR1 is SEHNR, CDR2 FQNEAQ (reference sequence). CDR3 sequence reads: CASSHPPADSDRALREAFF. In DNA form, the CDR3 reads TGTGCCAGCAGCCACCCCCCAGCCGACAGTGACAGGGCGCTGCGTGAAGCTTTCTTT.

This clonotype was seen only a few times. This chain uses TRBV9 with TRBJ2-1, with 10 bases identical to TRBD1. Per the germline V gene, CDR1 is SGDLS and CDR2 is YYNGEE. The CDR3 sequence is 14 residues long. V lost 0 bases, J lost 8 bases, and 2 bases stayed unmatched. The CDR3 DNA reads TGTGCCAGCAGCGTAGGGGACAGGGGCCATGAGCAGTTCTTC. Translated: CASSVGDRGHEQFF.

The J gene is TRBJ2-7, the V gene TRBV7-3; 12 positions agree with TRBD2. Per germline, CDR1 SGHTA and CDR2 FQGTGA. The V gene end was trimmed by 5 bases and the J gene end by 2 bases; junction bases not matched to a gene: 10. The CDR3 contains 17 residues. The CDR3: CASSPRWTSGKAYEQYF. The CDR3 DNA sequence: TGTGCCAGCAGCCCTAGGTGGACTAGCGGGAAGGCCTACGAGCAGTACTTC.

This clonotype was detected ten times or more. The V and J genes are TRBV7-2 and TRBJ1-1; 7 nucleotides match TRBD1. Trimming took 5 bases from V and 4 from J; bases not matched to a gene: 7. This CDR3 spans 14 amino acids. Germline CDR1 reads SGHTA; CDR2 reads FQGNSA. The CDR3 here is CASSPKAGGTEAFF. The CDR3 coding sequence is TGTGCCAGCAGCCCAAAAGCAGGGGGCACTGAAGCTTTCTTT.

V gene TRBV7-9 combines with J gene TRBJ2-1, with 14 bases aligning to TRBD2. The CDR3 is 22 amino acids. Germline V CDR1 and CDR2: SEHNR, FQNEAQ (reference sequence). The ends lost 1 base at V and 9 bases at J; junction bases unmatched: 23. The CDR3 DNA is TGTGCCAGCAGCTTAGGAGGGCCCGGCGGGACTAGCGGGAGCCGTAAAGTGTTTGAGCAGTTCTTC. This sequence encodes CASSLGGPGGTSGSRKVFEQFF.

This clonotype was detected many times. This chain links TRBV2 with TRBJ2-1; tentatively, D is TRBD1 (6 bases). The germline V gene has CDR1 SNHLY and CDR2 FYNNEI. The CDR3 covers 14 residues. V lost 8 bases to trimming and J lost 7 bases, with 18 bases between them. The CDR3 loop is CASSGLTGWNEQFF. For the CDR3, the DNA is TGTGCCAGCTCCGGGTTAACAGGGTGGAATGAGCAGTTCTTC.

J is TRBJ1-2 and V is TRBV19; 7 nucleotides agree with TRBD1. Losses at the gene ends were 5 bases for V and 7 bases for J; bases not matched to a gene: 4. The CDR3 spans 12 residues. Germline V lookup: CDR1 LNHDA, CDR2 SQIVND (reference sequence). CDR3 in amino acids: CASSPRDSGYTF. CDR3 sequence (DNA): TGTGCCAGTAGTCCCCGGGACAGTGGCTACACCTTC.

This clonotype was observed at least ten times. This chain connects TRBV5-1 to TRBJ1-1, with D possibly TRBD1 on 5 matching bases. V was cut by 5 bases and J by 0 bases, with 14 bases left in between. This CDR3 region has 15 residues. Germline CDR1 is SGHRS and CDR2 is YFSETQ. In DNA form, the CDR3 reads TGCGCCAGCAGACCACGAGCAGGGCTGAACACTGAAGCTTTCTTT. Residues: CASRPRAGLNTEAFF.